The entry below describes one TCR beta chain. This record belongs to a study of cytomegalovirus exposure and HLA in healthy donors. Trimming cost V 2 bases and J 7 bases, with 9 bases left between them. Germline lookup yields CDR1 SGHAT and CDR2 FQNNGV. The CDR3 sequence is 13 residues long. 13 Jbeta primers and 60 Vbeta primers were used for the PCR. Clones were read by immunoSEQ multiplex PCR, and TCRdb kept only the in-frame ones, dropping some. The data hold 150,000 to 160,000 clones, with around 79% observed a single time. This receptor was taken from a man younger than 45 in good health and CMV-seropositive. V usage is TRBV11-2 and J usage is TRBJ2-1; D is uncertain. Sequenced sample: PBMCs. CDR3 region: CASSLSIGNEQFF. For the CDR3, the DNA is TGTGCCAGCAGCTTAAGTATCGGGAATGAGCAGTTCTTC.